The rows below give T cell receptor beta chains drawn from one sample of a study of shared clonotypes between healthy human individuals. The method was immunoSEQ multiplex PCR; TCRdb's version includes in-frame clones alone and lacks a portion of them. The sample has roughly 500,000 clones, around 96% seen once; the top ten hold about 0.067%. Sequencing used naive CD4+ T cells sorted from blood. These receptors all stem from a woman in her twenties or thirties in good health. CDR3s include the opening cysteine and the closing phenylalanine or tryptophan. The D gene is left open where the match is weak. Clone size is given for some rows only: seen once, a few or many times, or a class if the clone is expanded.

V	J	size	D	CDR3	DNA
TRBV29-1	TRBJ2-1	once	TRBD2	CSVILAGGSYNEQFF	TGCAGCGTAATACTAGCGGGAGGGTCCTACAATGAGCAGTTCTTC
TRBV28	TRBJ2-1	.	.	CASRLAVASYNEQFF	TGTGCCAGCAGATTAGCGGTTGCCTCCTACAATGAGCAGTTCTTC
TRBV19	TRBJ2-5	.	.	CASSGRDQETQYF	TGTGCCAGTAGTGGCCGGGACCAAGAGACCCAGTACTTC
TRBV11-2	TRBJ2-7	.	.	CASSLVGGYEQYF	TGTGCCAGCAGCTTAGTGGGAGGCTACGAGCAGTACTTC
TRBV18	TRBJ2-2	.	TRBD2	CASSPGTSGNTGELFF	TGTGCCAGCTCACCAGGGACTAGCGGAAACACCGGGGAGCTGTTTTTT
TRBV28	TRBJ2-7	.	.	CASSSPGGRPGEQYF	TGTGCCAGCAGTTCCCCTGGAGGGAGGCCGGGTGAGCAGTACTTC
TRBV19	TRBJ2-3	.	TRBD2	CASSLGLGDTQYF	TGTGCCAGTAGCCTGGGACTAGGGGATACGCAGTATTTT
TRBV7-3	TRBJ2-1	.	.	CASSLHGQGSYNEQFF	TGTGCCAGCAGCTTACACGGCCAGGGATCCTACAATGAGCAGTTCTTC
TRBV5-1	TRBJ2-7	.	TRBD2	CASSLSGTTYEQYF	TGCGCCAGCAGCCTTAGCGGGACCACCTACGAGCAGTACTTC
TRBV10-3	TRBJ1-5	.	.	CASRGEAGFQPQHF	TGTGCCAGTAGAGGTGAGGCCGGATTTCAACCCCAGCATTTT
TRBV12-2	TRBJ1-1	.	.	CASRLDPGEVTEAFF	TGTGCAAGTCGCTTAGATCCAGGGGAGGTGACTGAAGCTTTCTTT
TRBV7-3	TRBJ1-2	.	.	CASSLLRGSDNYGYTF	TGTGCCAGCAGCTTGTTGAGAGGGTCCGATAACTATGGCTACACCTTC
TRBV28	TRBJ1-3	.	TRBD1	CASTVGTAGNTIYF	TGTGCCAGCACCGTTGGGACAGCTGGAAACACCATATATTTT
TRBV15	TRBJ1-2	.	.	CATSRDYRLPANYGYTF	TGTGCCACCAGCAGAGATTACCGACTGCCTGCTAACTATGGCTACACCTTC
TRBV5-4	TRBJ2-1	.	TRBD2	CASSPAGASYNEQFF	TGTGCCAGCAGCCCAGCGGGAGCTTCGTACAATGAGCAGTTCTTC
TRBV5-1	TRBJ1-1	.	TRBD1	CASSEGASSPNTEAFF	TGCGCCAGCAGCGAGGGGGCGAGTTCTCCTAACACTGAAGCTTTCTTT